This T cell receptor (beta chain) stems from a study of blood T cell repertoires in COVID-19. At the level of the study: The United States, Italy and Spain were the sources of the acute and convalescent COVID-19 samples. In each case, the material was cDNA or gDNA derived from T cells, B-cell-depleted T cells, or PBMCs.

As processed by the authors: The assay estimated nucleated cells by amplifying reference gene primers. The assay was immunoSEQ multiplex PCR, and TCRdb's table has in-frame clones only and misses some. From that table come the V and J calls and clone size; the DNA was used to work out D and trimming. This sample carries over 120,000 clones, more than 60% of them seen once, and the ten largest clones take about 2%. J gave up 9 bases and V 5 bases, and 7 bases lay outside the gene matches. The CDR3 loop spans 14 amino acids. The germline V gene encodes CDR1 SGHAT and CDR2 FQNNGV. The clonotype comes from a woman aged 55-75 years with acute or convalescent COVID-19. The rearrangement joins TRBV11-2 to TRBJ1-6; 7 bases align to TRBD1. Material: peripheral blood. CDR3 sequence reads: CASSRRQGGSPLHF. CDR3 bases: TGTGCCAGCAGCCGCAGACAGGGCGGTTCACCCCTCCACTTT.